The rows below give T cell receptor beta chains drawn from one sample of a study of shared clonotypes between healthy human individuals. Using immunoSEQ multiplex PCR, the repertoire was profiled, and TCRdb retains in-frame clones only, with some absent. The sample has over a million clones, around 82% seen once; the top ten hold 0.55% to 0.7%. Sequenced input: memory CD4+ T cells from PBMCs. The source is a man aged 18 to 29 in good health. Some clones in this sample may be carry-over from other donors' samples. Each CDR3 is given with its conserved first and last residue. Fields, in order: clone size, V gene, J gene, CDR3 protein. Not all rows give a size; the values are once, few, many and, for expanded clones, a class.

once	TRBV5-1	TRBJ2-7	CASSWSSGQGNEQYF
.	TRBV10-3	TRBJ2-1	CAISGSANEQFF
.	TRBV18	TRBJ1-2	CASSRTGLSTVYGYTF
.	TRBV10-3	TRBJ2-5	CAISSTSGFQETQYF
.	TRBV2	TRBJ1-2	CAAFRDRENYGYTF
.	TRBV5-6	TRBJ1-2	CASSLGAGVDYGYTF
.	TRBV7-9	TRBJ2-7	CASSLTEGAVEQYF
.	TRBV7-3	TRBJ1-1	CASSLRAPKGDTEAFF
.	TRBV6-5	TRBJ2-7	CASSSIAGGSHYEQYF
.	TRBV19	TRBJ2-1	CASSELSGFYNEQFF
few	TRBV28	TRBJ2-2	CASRKSAGELFF
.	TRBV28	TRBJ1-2	CASSRTPNYGYTF
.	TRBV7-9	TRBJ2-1	CASQAGGYNEQFF
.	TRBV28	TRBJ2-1	CASSPRDSHPFF
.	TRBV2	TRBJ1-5	CASSEENNQPQHF
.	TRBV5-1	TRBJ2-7	CASSLIGGLEQYF
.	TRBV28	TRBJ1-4	CASSSVWGDHEKLFF
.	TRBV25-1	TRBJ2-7	CATSEGTTPYEQYF
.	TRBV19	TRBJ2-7	CASSRAGTLGREQYF
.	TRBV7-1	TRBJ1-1	CASSLEPGQGTTEAFF
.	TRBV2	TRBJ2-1	CASSDPGLAGGSYNEQFF
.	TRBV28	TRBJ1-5	CASSLGPGEFSNQPQHF
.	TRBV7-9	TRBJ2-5	CASSSQGAARETQYF
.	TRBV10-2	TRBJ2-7	CASSDPRLAGSSYEQYF
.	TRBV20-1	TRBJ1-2	CSARGYGYTF
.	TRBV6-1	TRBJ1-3	CATWGGGGNTIYF
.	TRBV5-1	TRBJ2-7	CASSTGQGAMAEQYF
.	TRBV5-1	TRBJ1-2	CASSGTGTGERRRDGYTF
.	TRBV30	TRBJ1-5	CAWSGGGNQPQHF
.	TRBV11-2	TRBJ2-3	CASSARGGDTDTQYF
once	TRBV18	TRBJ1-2	CASSPVSQDYGYTF
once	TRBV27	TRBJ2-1	CASSLVGARHNEQFF
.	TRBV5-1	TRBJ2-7	CASSLAAGGPEQYF
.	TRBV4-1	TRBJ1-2	CASSQGLVSYGYTF
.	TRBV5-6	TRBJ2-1	CASSLAGPHEQFF
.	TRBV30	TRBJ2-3	CAWSDSGRADTQYF
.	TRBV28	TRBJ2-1	CASSTPGQGRDEQFF
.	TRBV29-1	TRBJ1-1	CSAQGWEMGAFF
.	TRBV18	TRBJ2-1	CASSPSRFSYNEQFF
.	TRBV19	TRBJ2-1	CASSVSGSSYNEQFF
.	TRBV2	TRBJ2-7	CASSKEGFDEQYF
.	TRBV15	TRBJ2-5	CATSREGAGGQETQYF
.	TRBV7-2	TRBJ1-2	CVSSRLTGPYGYTF
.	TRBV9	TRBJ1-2	CASSVGRQNYGYTF
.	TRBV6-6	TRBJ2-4	CASSHRGLDIQYF
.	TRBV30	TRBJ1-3	CAWTGRSGNTIYF
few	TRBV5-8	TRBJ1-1	CASSSGVLGQFLPRAAFF
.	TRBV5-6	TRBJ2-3	CASSLRTSGTDTQYF
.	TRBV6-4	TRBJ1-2	CASSPGQGARGYGYTF